This T cell receptor beta chain was sequenced for a study of cytomegalovirus exposure and HLA in healthy donors. The PCR used 60 Vbeta and 13 Jbeta primers. Clones were sequenced by immunoSEQ multiplex PCR, and TCRdb holds only the in-frame ones, with some missing. The table has about 130,000 clones, more than 70% seen once. Overall study findings and caveats: Three chains linked to CMV were shown in vitro to be specific for CMV antigens. The only immune exposure information that was available was CMV serostatus.

Comment on this clone: Its cognate antigen is unknown. The missing conserved phenylalanine or tryptophan at the end of this CDR3 makes a read error likely.

It was healthy bone marrow donors who served as donors. The germline V and J ends were trimmed by 8 bases and 2 bases, with 10 bases remaining between them. This CDR3 comprises 12 residues. Germline lookup yields CDR1 SNHLY and CDR2 FYNNEI. The specimen sequenced was PBMCs. This clonotype originated in a woman aged 30 to 39 in good health and CMV-seropositive. J is TRBJ2-7 and V is TRBV2; a weak D match, TRBD2 (6 bases). The CDR3 protein is CASSSDTYEQYL. The CDR3 bases are TGTGCCAGCTCTAGCGACACCTACGAGCAGTACCTC.